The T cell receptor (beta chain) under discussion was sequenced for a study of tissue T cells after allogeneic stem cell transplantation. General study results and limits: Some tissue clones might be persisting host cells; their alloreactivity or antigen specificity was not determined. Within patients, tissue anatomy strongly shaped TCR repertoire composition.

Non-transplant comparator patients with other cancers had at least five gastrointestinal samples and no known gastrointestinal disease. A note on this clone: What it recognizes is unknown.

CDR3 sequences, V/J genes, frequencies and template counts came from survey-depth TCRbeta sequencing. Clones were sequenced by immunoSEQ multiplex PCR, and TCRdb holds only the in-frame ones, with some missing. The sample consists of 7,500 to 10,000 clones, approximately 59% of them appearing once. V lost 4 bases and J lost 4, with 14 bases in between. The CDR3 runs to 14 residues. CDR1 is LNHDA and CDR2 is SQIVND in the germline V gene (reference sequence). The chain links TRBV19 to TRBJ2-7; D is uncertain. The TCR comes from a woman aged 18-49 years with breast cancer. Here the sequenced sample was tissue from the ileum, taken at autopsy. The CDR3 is CASSTFFPGYEQYF. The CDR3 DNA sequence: TGTGCCAGTAGTACCTTTTTTCCCGGGTACGAGCAGTACTTC.